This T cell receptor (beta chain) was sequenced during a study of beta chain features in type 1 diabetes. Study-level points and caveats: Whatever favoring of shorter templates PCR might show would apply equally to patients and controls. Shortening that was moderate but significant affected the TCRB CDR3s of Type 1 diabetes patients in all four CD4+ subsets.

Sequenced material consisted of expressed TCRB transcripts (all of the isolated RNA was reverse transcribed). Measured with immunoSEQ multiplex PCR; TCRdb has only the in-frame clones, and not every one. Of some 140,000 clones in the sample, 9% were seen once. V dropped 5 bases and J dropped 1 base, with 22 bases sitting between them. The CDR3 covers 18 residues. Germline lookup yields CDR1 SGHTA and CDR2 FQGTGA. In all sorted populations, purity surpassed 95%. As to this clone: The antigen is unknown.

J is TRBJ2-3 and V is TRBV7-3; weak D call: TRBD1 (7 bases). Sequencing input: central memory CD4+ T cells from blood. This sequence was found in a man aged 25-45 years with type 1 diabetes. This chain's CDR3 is CASSPQGRTVFGTDTQYF. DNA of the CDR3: TGTGCCAGCAGCCCACAGGGGAGGACTGTTTTCGGCACAGATACGCAGTATTTT.